This T cell receptor beta chain was recovered during a study of OX40 agonist ivuxolimab in advanced cancers. Study results and caveats: Averaging showed that CD8+ T cells had more expanded clones than CD4+ did. Some of the lowest clonal expansion was seen in partial responders at 0.1-3.0 mg/kg.

The CDR3 has 13 residues. V was shortened by 3 bases and J by 4 bases, with 9 bases between the two germline ends. Germline CDR1 LNHDA, CDR2 SQIVND (reference sequence). Measured with immunoSEQ multiplex PCR; TCRdb has only the in-frame clones, and not every one. The sample has tens of thousands of clones, 90% seen once. A note on this clone: The antigen is unknown.

This specimen consisted of CD4+ or CD8+ T cells sorted from blood, obtained in a trial of the OX40 agonist ivuxolimab. The receptor was isolated from an adult with an advanced solid tumor such as melanoma, head and neck, liver or kidney cancer. The chain is built from TRBV19 and TRBJ1-1; D remains ambiguous. CDR3 nucleotides: TGTGCCAGTAGTATTCTGGGCCCCACTGAAGCTTTCTTT. Protein: CASSILGPTEAFF.